The rows below give T cell receptor beta chains drawn from one sample of a study of beta chain features in type 1 diabetes. Sequencing used immunoSEQ multiplex PCR; TCRdb keeps in-frame clones, though not all of them. The table shows more than 200,000 clones, with roughly 16% occurring only once. The sequencing sample was made of naive CD4+ T cells from blood. The source of these receptors is a man aged 25-45 years with type 1 diabetes. Each CDR3 is given with its conserved first and last residue. D genes are given only for firm matches. Size is stated for part of the rows, as once, few or many counts, or as a class when the clone is expanded.

clone_size,v_call,j_call,cdr3_length,d_call,cdr3_nt,cdr3_aa
.,TRBV9,TRBJ2-7,14,.,TGTGCCAGCAGCGTAGATCTGAGCTCCTACGAGCAGTACTTC,CASSVDLSSYEQYF
few,TRBV28,TRBJ2-4,16,TRBD1,TGTGCCAGCAGTTCACAGGGGGCCCTAGCCAAAAACATTCAGTACTTC,CASSSQGALAKNIQYF
few,TRBV14,TRBJ2-5,14,TRBD1,TGTGCCAGCAGCCCAAGGGGGCGCAGAGAGACCCAGTACTTC,CASSPRGRRETQYF
.,TRBV27,TRBJ2-7,15,.,TGTGCCAGCAGTTTATCGTCCAGTACGGTCTACGAGCAGTACTTC,CASSLSSSTVYEQYF
.,TRBV7-9,TRBJ2-3,14,TRBD2,TGTGCCAGCAGCCCGGGACTAGCGGCAGATACGCAGTATTTT,CASSPGLAADTQYF
few,TRBV29-1,TRBJ2-6,12,.,TGCAGCGTCACAACTGGGGCCAACGTCCTGACTTTC,CSVTTGANVLTF
few,TRBV30,TRBJ2-1,18,TRBD2,TGTGCCTGGATTAAGACCAGGACTAGCGGGAGCTCCTACAATGAGCAGTTCTTC,CAWIKTRTSGSSYNEQFF
.,TRBV13,TRBJ2-7,12,.,TGTGCCAGCAGCACCGTAATGGGCGAGCAGTACTTC,CASSTVMGEQYF
few,TRBV7-2,TRBJ1-2,14,.,TGTGCCAGCAGCTTGAGGCAGGCGAACTATGGCTACACCTTC,CASSLRQANYGYTF
few,TRBV29-1,TRBJ2-5,14,.,TGCAGCGTCAGAGGTTTGTTACTTGAAGAGACCCAGTACTTC,CSVRGLLLEETQYF
.,TRBV11-3,TRBJ2-1,11,.,TGTGCCAGCAGCGCCGAGAGCGAGCAGTTCTTC,CASSAESEQFF
few,TRBV7-2,TRBJ2-5,17,TRBD1,TGTGCCAGCAGCCCACTGCGGACAGGGGGGTTAAAGGAGACCCAGTACTTC,CASSPLRTGGLKETQYF
.,TRBV7-2,TRBJ1-1,13,.,TGTGCCAGCAGCCTGGACAGTTTTAGCGAAGCTTTCTTT,CASSLDSFSEAFF
few,TRBV25-1,TRBJ2-1,11,.,TGTGCCAGCAGTCTGAGCGTTGAGCAGTTCTTC,CASSLSVEQFF
few,TRBV13,TRBJ2-3,16,TRBD1,TGTGCCAGCAGCTCCACGGACAGGGGAAGCACAGATACGCAGTATTTT,CASSSTDRGSTDTQYF
.,TRBV5-1,TRBJ2-1,15,TRBD1,TGCGCCAGCAGCTTGGACAGGGGGATTTACAATGAGCAGTTCTTC,CASSLDRGIYNEQFF
.,TRBV27,TRBJ1-1,15,.,TGTGCCAGCAGTTTATCGGGACATCAAGGGACTGAAGCTTTCTTT,CASSLSGHQGTEAFF
few,TRBV5-1,TRBJ2-6,17,.,TGCGCCAGCAGCTTCGCCGGATCGGGCCCTGGGGCCAACGTCCTGACTTTC,CASSFAGSGPGANVLTF
few,TRBV28,TRBJ2-1,11,.,TGTGCCAGCACGGATGTCTATGAGCAGTTCTTC,CASTDVYEQFF
few,TRBV30,TRBJ1-4,15,TRBD1,TGTGCCTGGAGTCCGCCGGGACAGGGTAATGAAAAACTGTTTTTT,CAWSPPGQGNEKLFF
few,TRBV27,TRBJ2-5,13,.,TGTGCCAGCAGTTTAAGAACCCAAGAGACCCAGTACTTC,CASSLRTQETQYF
.,TRBV28,TRBJ1-1,14,.,TGTGCCAGCAGTTTAGTTATGGTGAACACTGAAGCTTTCTTT,CASSLVMVNTEAFF
few,TRBV5-8,TRBJ2-3,11,.,TGTGCCAGCAGCCTGTCAGATACGCAGTATTTT,CASSLSDTQYF
few,TRBV30,TRBJ2-7,11,.,TGTGCCTGGAGGACCTTTTACGAGCAGTACTTC,CAWRTFYEQYF
few,TRBV2,TRBJ2-1,14,TRBD1,TGTGCCAGCAGTCTGACAGGGCAGTACAATGAGCAGTTCTTC,CASSLTGQYNEQFF
few,TRBV7-9,TRBJ2-3,13,TRBD2,TGTGCCAGCCGATTAGCGGGAGCAGATACGCAGTATTTT,CASRLAGADTQYF
few,TRBV5-4,TRBJ2-3,16,TRBD1,TGTGCCAGCAGTTCCGGACAGGGAATTTACACAGATACGCAGTATTTT,CASSSGQGIYTDTQYF
.,TRBV2,TRBJ2-5,13,TRBD1,TGTGCCAGCAGCGGGGACAGTCAAGAGACCCAGTACTTC,CASSGDSQETQYF
.,TRBV12-5,TRBJ2-1,11,.,TGTGCTAGTGGTTTGGTCGGCGAGCAGTTCTTC,CASGLVGEQFF
.,TRBV7-2,TRBJ2-3,13,.,TGTGCCAGCAGCTTAGCCTTCACAGATACGCAGTATTTT,CASSLAFTDTQYF
.,TRBV30,TRBJ2-7,11,.,TGTGCCTGGATGCTCGCATACGAGCAGTACTTC,CAWMLAYEQYF
few,TRBV7-9,TRBJ2-7,14,TRBD2,TGTGCCAGCATGCTAGGCGGGAGGCCCTACGAGCAGTACTTC,CASMLGGRPYEQYF
few,TRBV28,TRBJ2-7,15,.,TGTGCCAGCTCTCCCGAATCCGGGATCTCCTACGAGCAGTACTTC,CASSPESGISYEQYF
few,TRBV7-2,TRBJ2-7,16,.,TGTGCCAGCAGCTTAAGTAGAGGACCTAGCGTCTACGAGCAGTACTTC,CASSLSRGPSVYEQYF
.,TRBV30,TRBJ2-3,11,.,TGTGCCTGGAGTGTACTAGATACGCAGTATTTT,CAWSVLDTQYF
few,TRBV29-1,TRBJ2-5,12,.,TGCAGCGTTGAGTTACTGGGAGAGACCCAGTACTTC,CSVELLGETQYF
.,TRBV2,TRBJ2-5,11,.,TGTGCCAGCAGGGTCCAAGAGACCCAGTACTTC,CASRVQETQYF
.,TRBV28,TRBJ1-2,14,TRBD1,TGTGCCAGCAGTTTTGGGACAGGGGGCAATGGCTACACCTTC,CASSFGTGGNGYTF
few,TRBV29-1,TRBJ2-4,14,.,TGCAGCGTTGCGGTCGGGGGAGGCAAAAACATTCAGTACTTC,CSVAVGGGKNIQYF
.,TRBV5-1,TRBJ2-3,17,TRBD2,TGCGCCAGCAGCTTACCGGGACTAGCGGGGAGCACAGATACGCAGTATTTT,CASSLPGLAGSTDTQYF
few,TRBV5-1,TRBJ2-1,14,TRBD2,TGCGCCAGCAGCATGACTAGCGGGGTCAATGAGCAGTTCTTC,CASSMTSGVNEQFF
few,TRBV7-2,TRBJ1-2,15,.,TGTGCCAGCAGCTTAACCTGGCAGGGGAACTATGGCTACACCTTC,CASSLTWQGNYGYTF
.,TRBV27,TRBJ2-7,14,TRBD2,TGTGCCAGCAGTCCTAGCGGGAGTAGATACGAGCAGTACTTC,CASSPSGSRYEQYF
few,TRBV7-9,TRBJ2-1,17,TRBD2,TGTGCCAGCAGCTACCGCCCGAGCGGGAGCTCCTACAATGAGCAGTTCTTC,CASSYRPSGSSYNEQFF
.,TRBV7-2,TRBJ2-1,14,.,TGTGCCAGCAGCTTATTCAGCTCCTACAATGAGCAGTTCTTC,CASSLFSSYNEQFF
few,TRBV7-9,TRBJ2-1,13,.,TGTGCCAGCAGCCTCGTTATCGACAATGAGCAGTTCTTC,CASSLVIDNEQFF
few,TRBV4-1,TRBJ2-2,16,.,TGCGCCAGCAGCCAAGAAGGACTCTCAGCCCCCGGGGAGCTGTTTTTT,CASSQEGLSAPGELFF
.,TRBV27,TRBJ2-7,13,TRBD1,TGTGCCAGCAGTTGGACAGGGGAGGACGAGCAGTACTTC,CASSWTGEDEQYF
.,TRBV7-9,TRBJ2-5,13,.,TGTGCCAGCAGCTCAGGGAATCGAGAGACCCAGTACTTC,CASSSGNRETQYF
few,TRBV7-8,TRBJ2-2,16,.,TGTGCCAGCAGCTTATCAGCGACATTGAACACCGGGGAGCTGTTTTTT,CASSLSATLNTGELFF
.,TRBV7-8,TRBJ1-2,15,.,TGTGCCAGCAGCCACTCCGGGACGAAGCTCTATGGCTACACCTTC,CASSHSGTKLYGYTF
.,TRBV7-9,TRBJ2-5,14,TRBD2,TGTGCCAGCAGCTTAGGCGGGAGACAAGAGACCCAGTACTTC,CASSLGGRQETQYF
.,TRBV15,TRBJ2-7,14,.,TGTGCCACCAGCAGAGATGCGACAGCCTACGAGCAGTACTTC,CATSRDATAYEQYF
.,TRBV29-1,TRBJ2-5,14,TRBD2,TGCAGCGTTGATTTGGCTAGCGGGAGTGAGACCCAGTACTTC,CSVDLASGSETQYF
few,TRBV29-1,TRBJ2-2,16,TRBD1,TGCAGCGTTTTAGGTCGGACAGGGGGAAACACCGGGGAGCTGTTTTTT,CSVLGRTGGNTGELFF